Shown below are 7 T cell receptor beta chains from a single sample sequenced in a study of cytomegalovirus exposure and HLA in healthy donors. The study ran its PCR with 60 Vbeta and 13 Jbeta primers. The repertoire was sequenced with immunoSEQ multiplex PCR; TCRdb's copy has only in-frame clones and lacks some. The repertoire holds 95,000 to 100,000 clones, with roughly 74% as singletons. The sequenced sample was PBMCs. The source is a woman in her 40s in good health and CMV-seronegative.

V gene TRBV14 combines with J gene TRBJ2-7; a weak D match, TRBD2 (5 bases). Trimming pared 4 bases from V and 0 bases from J, leaving 13 bases between. The CDR3 sequence is 15 residues long. CDR1 is SGHDN and CDR2 is FVKESK in the germline V gene. The CDR3 DNA is TGTGCCAGCAGCCCCAGGCGGGTGTCCTCCTACGAGCAGTACTTC. This gives the protein CASSPRRVSSYEQYF.

The J gene is TRBJ2-3, the V gene TRBV18, with TRBD1 as a possible D gene (5 bases). V gave up 3 bases and J gave up 5 bases, with 15 bases separating them. CDR1 KGHSH and CDR2 LQKENI come from the germline V gene. The CDR3 loop spans 15 amino acids. The CDR3 sequence: CASSPSGISGDTQYF. For the CDR3, the DNA is TGTGCCAGCTCACCCTCAGGGATTTCGGGAGATACGCAGTATTTT.

This chain joins TRBV4-3 and TRBJ2-7, with D unresolved. CDR1 LGHNA and CDR2 YSLEER come from the germline V gene. The ends were cut back, 0 bases at V and 6 bases at J, with 6 bases in the middle. The CDR3 runs to 12 residues. This CDR3 reads CASSQDGFEQYF. CDR3 sequence (DNA): TGCGCCAGCAGCCAAGACGGGTTCGAGCAGTACTTC.

The chain is built from TRBV9 and TRBJ2-5, with 11 bases that match TRBD1. Germline CDR1 and CDR2: SGDLS and YYNGEE. The CDR3 sequence is 15 residues long. V gave up 3 bases and J gave up 2 bases; unmatched junction bases: 3. The CDR3 reads CASSEGQGGQETQYF. CDR3 bases: TGTGCCAGCAGCGAGGGACAGGGGGGTCAAGAGACCCAGTACTTC.

The chain couples TRBV29-1 to TRBJ2-2; possibly TRBD1 for D (6 bases). The CDR3 loop spans 16 amino acids. Germline loops: CDR1 SQVTM, CDR2 ANQGSEA. V gave up 5 bases and J gave up 6 bases, with 22 bases separating them. CDR3 sequence: CSVRHPGTTKSGELFF. For the CDR3, the DNA is TGCAGCGTTCGACACCCCGGGACAACTAAGTCCGGGGAGCTGTTTTTT.

The count of this clone is one. The J gene is TRBJ2-1, the V gene TRBV30; D not resolved. V was pared by 0 bases and J by 6 bases, with 6 bases between. Per the germline V gene, CDR1 is GTSNPN and CDR2 is SVGIG (reference sequence). This CDR3 has 12 residues. CDR3 sequence reads: CAWSVNFNEQFF. The CDR3 DNA sequence: TGTGCCTGGAGTGTTAATTTCAATGAGCAGTTCTTC.

The gene calls are TRBV29-1 and TRBJ1-4; D is possibly TRBD1 (6 bases). The CDR3 runs 14 residues. In germline, CDR1 is SQVTM, CDR2 ANQGSEA. V was cut by 7 bases and J by 0 bases, with 12 bases left in between. The CDR3 sequence: CSANKGATNEKLFF. CDR3 coding DNA: TGCAGCGCTAACAAGGGGGCAACTAATGAAAAACTGTTTTTT.